These 28 T cell receptor beta chains share one sample of origin, sequenced in a study of CD4+ T cells in melanoma. The data were produced by immunoSEQ multiplex PCR, yet TCRdb's version contains in-frame clones alone and is incomplete. There are more than 10,000 clones in the sample; roughly two thirds occur only once, and roughly 15% lies in the top ten. Material: cells from a culture (not recorded whether cultured in vitro). Receptor source: a human donor with melanoma.

V gene TRBV15 combines with J gene TRBJ2-7; 11 positions match TRBD1. Trimming cost V 0 bases and J 3 bases; bases outside gene matches: 4. The V gene's germline CDR1 is LNHNV and CDR2 YYDKDF (reference sequence). This CDR3 spans 16 amino acids. The CDR3 sequence: CATSRDPGTGGYEQYF. The CDR3, as DNA: TGTGCCACCAGCAGAGATCCCGGGACAGGGGGCTACGAGCAGTACTTC.

This clone is termed medium-sized. The gene calls are TRBV30 and TRBJ1-2; no clear D gene. This CDR3 region has 11 residues. From germline, CDR1 is GTSNPN and CDR2 SVGIG (reference sequence). Deletions cut 7 bases from V and 8 bases from J, with 14 bases between. The CDR3 nucleotides are TGTGCCTCCTCGATTGGAAGGGGCTACACCTTC. Its protein is CASSIGRGYTF.

V and J are TRBV5-1 and TRBJ2-7; no clear D gene. CDR1 SGHRS and CDR2 YFSETQ come from the germline V gene. V shed 3 bases and J shed 5 bases, with 0 bases lying between them. The CDR3 extends over 9 amino acids. CDR3 nucleotides: TGCGCCAGCAGCTACGAGCAGTACTTC. It encodes CASSYEQYF.

CDR3 amino acids: CASLRAPTGNYGYTF. The DNA of the CDR3 is TGTGCCAGCCTCCGAGCCCCAACAGGGAACTATGGCTACACCTTC. The V gene is TRBV2, the J gene TRBJ1-2; possibly TRBD1 for D (6 bases). Germline values: CDR1 SNHLY, CDR2 FYNNEI. Between the trimmed V and J ends, which lost 8 bases and 2 bases, there was a span of 18 bases. The CDR3 runs 15 residues.

The chain joins TRBV2 to TRBJ1-2; a possible D gene is TRBD1 (6 bases). The CDR3 consists of 12 residues. Germline V gives CDR1 SNHLY, CDR2 FYNNEI. V was cut by 4 bases and J by 3 bases, with 6 bases left in between. CDR3 protein: CASSAGDYGYTF. The CDR3 bases are TGTGCCAGCAGTGCAGGGGACTATGGCTACACCTTC. The full variable domain, rest sourced from reference TRBV2 and TRBJ1-2, is EPEVTQTPSHQVTQMGQEVILRCVPISNHLYFYWYRQILGQKVEFLVSFYNNEISEKSEIFDDQFSVERPDGSNFTLKIRSTKLEDSAMYFCASSAGDYGYTFGSGTRLTVV.

The rearrangement links TRBV6-5 to TRBJ2-1, with D tentatively TRBD2 (5 bases). CDR3 length: 15 residues. V shed 6 bases and J shed 0 bases, with 12 bases lying between them. Germline assignment: CDR1 MNHEY and CDR2 SVGAGI. DNA of the CDR3: TGTGCCAGCAGCATCCAGCGGAGCTCCTACAATGAGCAGTTCTTC. Its protein product is CASSIQRSSYNEQFF.

The J gene is TRBJ2-7, the V gene TRBV27; the D gene could be TRBD1 or TRBD2 (5 bases each). Trimming removed 4 bases at V and 3 bases at J, with 16 bases between. Germline V gives CDR1 MNHEY, CDR2 SMNVEV (reference sequence). This CDR3 has 15 residues. Written as DNA, the CDR3 is TGTGCCAGCAGTTCCGGGACCGCTGGGGACTACGAGCAGTACTTC. Translated, it gives CASSSGTAGDYEQYF.

The CDR3 region has the DNA TGTGCCTGGAGTGTAGCGGACGCAAGCCTTCAGTACTTC. Protein: CAWSVADASLQYF. This chain joins TRBV30 and TRBJ2-4; D perhaps matches TRBD2 (5 bases). Trimming took 0 bases from V and 11 from J, leaving 14 bases between them. The CDR3 extends over 13 amino acids. Germline V lookup: CDR1 GTSNPN, CDR2 SVGIG (reference sequence).

V is TRBV4-1 and J is TRBJ2-3, with D maybe TRBD2 (7 bases). Germline CDR1 and CDR2: MGHRA and YSYEKL. The CDR3 spans 15 residues. Deletions cut 5 bases from V and 6 bases from J, with 18 bases between. In nucleotides, the CDR3 is TGCGCCAGCAGCGCGCGGGGGCCCCCGGGGGATACGCAGTATTTT. Its protein is CASSARGPPGDTQYF.

The genes are TRBV27 and TRBJ1-6, with a tentative D call TRBD1 (6 bases). The CDR3 runs 15 residues. Trimming removed 4 bases from V and 7 bases from J, with 14 bases in between. The germline gives CDR1 MNHEY, CDR2 SMNVEV (reference sequence). CDR3: CASSSQGMGNSPLHF. The CDR3, as DNA: TGTGCCAGCAGTTCTCAGGGGATGGGGAATTCACCCCTCCACTTT.

The chain employs TRBV6-1 and TRBJ1-4, with TRBD1 as a possible D gene (5 bases). V was cut by 2 bases and J by 8 bases, with 18 bases left in between. This CDR3 region has 16 residues. Germline V CDR1 and CDR2: MNHNS, SASEGT. The CDR3 loop reads CASSETGRGAEEKLFF. In DNA form, the CDR3 reads TGTGCCAGCAGTGAAACCGGCCGGGGCGCTGAGGAAAAACTGTTTTTT.

The chain has TRBV5-1 and TRBJ1-2; D gene uncertain. Germline CDR1 SGHRS, CDR2 YFSETQ. V was pared by 0 bases and J by 0 bases, with 9 bases between. This CDR3 is built from 15 residues. The CDR3 is CASSLVTQSNYGYTF. DNA for the CDR3: TGCGCCAGCAGCTTGGTTACACAGTCTAACTATGGCTACACCTTC.

This clone was detected only a few times. The chain couples TRBV6-6 to TRBJ2-1; D possibly corresponds to TRBD2 (6 bases). The germline CDR1 and CDR2 sequences are MNHNY and SVGAGI (reference sequence). The V gene lost 5 bases and the J gene lost 5 bases, with 10 bases spanning the gap. The CDR3 covers 13 residues. The chain's CDR3 is CASSKLADNEQFF. CDR3 nucleotides: TGTGCCAGCAGTAAACTAGCAGACAATGAGCAGTTCTTC.

The chain recombines TRBV6-1 with TRBJ2-1; 7 bases line up with TRBD1. The CDR3 extends over 15 amino acids. Germline CDR1 and CDR2: MNHNS and SASEGT. V was clipped by 6 bases and J by 8 bases; unmatched bases: 13. The CDR3 protein is CASSSGTDAIDEQFF. CDR3 nucleotides: TGTGCCAGCAGCTCCGGGACAGACGCCATCGATGAGCAGTTCTTC.

A few counts support this clone. J is TRBJ1-5 and V is TRBV7-2, with D maybe TRBD1 (6 bases). CDR3 length: 15 residues. Germline CDR1 and CDR2: SGHTA and FQGNSA. Trimming left V 5 bases short and J 7 bases short, with 18 bases between. The CDR3 loop reads CASSPKSGGGQPQHF. Here the CDR3 DNA reads TGTGCCAGCAGCCCAAAAAGTGGGGGCGGCCAGCCCCAGCATTTT.

This chain links TRBV2 with TRBJ1-1; a possible D gene is TRBD1 (6 bases). The CDR3 totals 14 residues. V lost 5 bases and J 5 bases, leaving 15 bases between the germline ends. Germline-derived CDR1 and CDR2 are SNHLY and FYNNEI. The CDR3 loop reads CASSRRGRGTEAFF. In DNA form, the CDR3 reads TGTGCCAGCAGTCGACGGGGGCGAGGGACTGAAGCTTTCTTT.

This clone was seen once. The V and J genes are TRBV4-1 and TRBJ2-3, with 7 bases lining up with TRBD2. Losses at the gene ends were 2 bases for V and 1 base for J; bases not matched to a gene: 6. The germline V gene has CDR1 MGHRA and CDR2 YSYEKL. This CDR3 has 16 residues. DNA of the CDR3: TGCGCCAGCAGCCAACCACTAGCGACTGGCACAGATACGCAGTATTTT. Protein: CASSQPLATGTDTQYF.

The V gene is TRBV4-1, the J gene TRBJ1-5; possible D gene TRBD1, 5 bases. CDR3 length: 17 residues. V was clipped by 5 bases and J by 2 bases, with 19 bases between them. CDR1 MGHRA and CDR2 YSYEKL come from the germline V gene. The CDR3, as DNA: TGCGCCAGCAGCTCCCGGGGGGGGAACGGTGGCAATCAGCCCCAGCATTTT. This translates into CASSSRGGNGGNQPQHF.

The chain carries TRBV6-5 and TRBJ1-3, with no clear D. Trimming took 5 bases from V and 2 from J, leaving 10 bases between them. This CDR3 is built from 14 residues. Germline loops: CDR1 MNHEY, CDR2 SVGAGI. CDR3 in DNA: TGTGCCAGCAGTCCTGACGAGCCTGGAAACACCATATATTTT. Residues: CASSPDEPGNTIYF.

V gene TRBV2 combines with J gene TRBJ1-3; weak D call: TRBD1 (6 bases). CDR3 length: 14 amino acids. Germline loops: CDR1 SNHLY, CDR2 FYNNEI. Trimming stripped 8 bases from V and 0 bases from J, with 11 bases between. The CDR3 here is CASLQGYSGNTIYF. The CDR3 nucleotides are TGTGCCAGCCTCCAGGGGTACTCTGGAAACACCATATATTTT.

The chain has TRBV15 and TRBJ1-1; TRBD1 aligns across 7 bases. The CDR3 is 15 amino acids. J was trimmed by 7 bases and V by 1 base; bases with no gene match: 9. Germline loops: CDR1 LNHNV, CDR2 YYDKDF (reference sequence). As DNA, the CDR3 is TGTGCCACCAGCAGAGGTGGGGGACAGCGCTTTGAAGCTTTCTTT. Translation: CATSRGGGQRFEAFF.

This clone was counted between two and nine times. This chain uses TRBV4-2 with TRBJ2-5; 12 bases line up with TRBD2. The V segment lost 1 base and the J segment 7 bases; nucleotides outside the gene matches: 1. Germline CDR1 LGHNA, CDR2 YNFKEQ. There are 14 residues in the CDR3. The CDR3 is CASSQASGGGTQYF. In DNA form, the CDR3 reads TGTGCCAGCAGCCAAGCTAGCGGGGGGGGGACCCAGTACTTC.

This clone occurred once. The CDR3 sequence is CASSPGGFDTEAFF. In DNA form, the CDR3 reads TGTGCCAGCAGCCCAGGCGGGTTCGACACTGAAGCTTTCTTT. The V gene is TRBV7-2, the J gene TRBJ1-1; D call uncertain. The CDR3 has 14 residues. In germline, CDR1 is SGHTA, CDR2 FQGNSA. Deletions cut 5 bases from V and 3 bases from J, with 13 bases between.

V is TRBV7-8 and J is TRBJ2-2; D unresolved. The ends were cut back, 5 bases at V and 6 bases at J, with 16 bases in the middle. CDR1 is SGHVS and CDR2 is FQNEAQ in the germline V gene. CDR3 length: 15 residues. CDR3 sequence: CASSPRQRRPGELFF. CDR3 DNA sequence: TGTGCCAGCAGCCCAAGGCAACGACGGCCCGGGGAGCTGTTTTTT.

The J gene is TRBJ1-6, the V gene TRBV5-1, with D hard to call. Germline CDR1 SGHRS, CDR2 YFSETQ. Trimming left V 4 bases short and J 4 bases short, with 12 bases between. CDR3 length: 15 residues. The CDR3 region is CASSPLTNYNSPLHF. The CDR3 region has the DNA TGCGCCAGCAGCCCTCTGACTAATTATAATTCACCCCTCCACTTT.

This rearrangement joins TRBV19 to TRBJ2-7, with a possible D match to TRBD1 (5 bases). Trimming stripped 3 bases from V and 5 bases from J, with 17 bases between. CDR3 length: 15 amino acids. Germline CDR1 and CDR2: LNHDA and SQIVND (reference sequence). CDR3 coding DNA: TGTGCCAGTAGTATGGGCAGGGATGGTATCCACGAGCAGTACTTC. It specifies CASSMGRDGIHEQYF.

V gene TRBV7-2 combines with J gene TRBJ2-1; D is possibly TRBD1 (5 bases). The germline CDR1 and CDR2 sequences are SGHTA and FQGNSA. This CDR3 spans 14 amino acids. V was pared by 3 bases and J by 6 bases, with 12 bases between. In DNA, the CDR3 is TGTGCCAGCAGCTTGTTCAGGGCAAGCAATGAGCAGTTCTTC. It specifies CASSLFRASNEQFF.

This chain links TRBV7-9 with TRBJ2-3; unclear D gene. Germline loops: CDR1 SEHNR, CDR2 FQNEAQ (reference sequence). V was pared by 5 bases and J by 2 bases, with 2 bases between. CDR3 size: 11 residues. The CDR3 region is CASSLTDTQYF. CDR3 bases: TGTGCCAGCAGCCTCACAGATACGCAGTATTTT.